The 16 T cell receptor beta chains below come from one sample, sequenced in a study of T cells in Graves' hyperthyroidism and ophthalmopathy. Authors of the study amplified TCR beta CDR3 regions from RNA transcripts. Initially, a first-round RT-PCR of the TCR CDR3 employed the HTBI primer set. Using its own MiXCR run on the multiplex PCR reads, TCRdb lists one record per CDR3 protein. The sample has approximately 700,000 distinct CDR3 sequences, roughly 45% seen once. Sequencing used peripheral blood or thyroid tissue (not recorded which). The receptors stem from an adult man with Graves' disease, either hyperthyroidism or ophthalmopathy (not recorded which).

The rearrangement joins TRBV20-1 to TRBJ2-7; TRBD1 agrees at 7 bases. The V segment lost 6 bases and the J segment 12 bases; nucleotides outside the gene matches: 5. The CDR3 contains 9 residues. In germline, CDR1 is DFQATT, CDR2 SNEGSKA (reference sequence). The CDR3 nucleotides are TGCAGTGCGACCCGACAGGGGTACTTC. Protein product: CSATRQGYF.

J is TRBJ2-5 and V is TRBV10-3; D tentatively reads TRBD1 or TRBD2 (6 bases each). In germline, CDR1 is ENHRY, CDR2 SYGVKD. This CDR3 spans 15 amino acids. The CDR3 region has the DNA TGTGTCACCAGTGATCGGGGGCAGGGAAGAGAGACCCAGTACTTC. Residues: CVTSDRGQGRETQYF.

This clonotype was picked up a small number of times. A much larger clone sits a single nucleotide away, making a read error possible. The J gene is TRBJ1-2, the V gene TRBV7-6; D not resolved. Trimming took 1 base from V and 8 from J, leaving 8 bases between them. The CDR3 totals 12 residues. Per germline, CDR1 SGHVS and CDR2 FNYEAQ. CDR3 DNA sequence: TGTGCCAGCAGCTTAGTCGAACTGGGCTACACCTTC. Translation: CASSLVELGYTF.

This clonotype was recorded once. The germline gene is not matched at one end of the junction; a read error may be the cause. The chain uses TRBV2 and TRBJ1-2; TRBD1 is a possible D gene (5 bases). The CDR3 is made up of 12 amino acids. Germline V lookup: CDR1 SNHLY, CDR2 FYNNEI. The CDR3 reads CASSLTATGYIF. The CDR3 coding sequence is TGTGCCAGCAGTCTGACAGCAACGGGCTACATCTTC.

The V call is TRBV18, the J call TRBJ1-1; D call uncertain. Trimming shortened V by 3 bases and J by 2 bases, and 13 bases separated the two germline ends. This CDR3 comprises 15 residues. Germline V gene data show CDR1 as KGHSH and CDR2 as LQKENI. CDR3: CASSPTASGNTEAFF. CDR3 nucleotide sequence: TGTGCCAGCTCACCTACAGCCTCGGGAAACACTGAAGCTTTCTTT.

The chain recombines TRBV9 with TRBJ1-1; no clear D gene. This CDR3 contains 12 residues. Germline CDR1 SGDLS, CDR2 YYNGEE. V was cut by 0 bases and J by 7 bases, with 7 bases left in between. CDR3 sequence (DNA): TGTGCCAGCAGCGTAGTATCGAGTGAAGCTTTCTTT. Encoded protein: CASSVVSSEAFF.

This chain joins TRBV7-6 and TRBJ1-1; D ambiguous. Germline assignment: CDR1 SGHVS and CDR2 FNYEAQ. The CDR3 has 15 residues. V was shortened by 5 bases and J by 4 bases, with 17 bases between the two germline ends. The CDR3 protein is CASSQEPGYRTEAFF. CDR3 in DNA: TGTGCCAGCAGCCAAGAGCCAGGCTACCGCACTGAAGCTTTCTTT. The full variable domain, completed using reference TRBV7-6 and TRBJ1-1, is GAGVSQSPRYKVTKRGQDVALRCDPISGHVSLYWYRQALGQGPEFLTYFNYEAQQDKSGLPNDRFSAERPEGSISTLTIQRTEQRDSAMYRCASSQEPGYRTEAFFGQGTRLTVV.

This clonotype was detected many times. The chain couples TRBV10-3 to TRBJ1-1; the match to TRBD1 covers 9 bases. Germline values: CDR1 ENHRY, CDR2 SYGVKD. The ends lost 5 bases at V and 1 base at J; junction bases unmatched: 2. This CDR3 contains 14 residues. CDR3 DNA: TGTGCCATCAGTAAGGGACAGGGGAACACTGAAGCTTTCTTT. Its protein is CAISKGQGNTEAFF.

The V and J genes are TRBV6-6 and TRBJ1-5; D is uncertain. CDR1 is MNHNY, CDR2 SVGAGI, per germline (reference sequence). Trimming left V 6 bases short and J 0 bases short, with 6 bases between. This CDR3 has 13 amino acids. The CDR3 protein is CASRVYSNQPQHF. The CDR3 DNA follows: TGTGCCAGCAGGGTGTATAGCAATCAGCCCCAGCATTTT.

The CDR3 DNA sequence: TGTGCCAGCAGCTTAAGGCCGGCGAACACCATATATTTT. Amino acid sequence: CASSLRPANTIYF. The chain recombines TRBV7-4 with TRBJ1-3; no firm D call. V dropped 2 bases and J dropped 7 bases, with 9 bases sitting between them. In germline, CDR1 is SGHVT, CDR2 SQSDAQ. The CDR3 length is 13 residues.

The chain combines TRBV25-1 with TRBJ1-1; 8 bases align to TRBD1. The CDR3 consists of 13 residues. The ends lost 8 bases at V and 6 bases at J; junction bases unmatched: 8. The germline CDR1 and CDR2 sequences are MGHDK and SYGVNS. CDR3 nucleotides: TGTGCCAGCTCGGACAGGGCCTGGGCTGAAGCTTTCTTT. Protein sequence: CASSDRAWAEAFF.

The genes are TRBV20-1 and TRBJ2-7; 15 nucleotides agree with TRBD2. Looked up from germline, CDR1 is DFQATT and CDR2 is SNEGSKA (reference sequence). CDR3 length: 11 residues. The CDR3 DNA is TGCAGTGTCCCGGGACTAGCGGGGGGTTCCGTC. Translation: CSVPGLAGGSV.

J is TRBJ1-1 and V is TRBV20-1; TRBD1 agrees at 7 bases. CDR3 length: 11 residues. CDR1 is DFQATT and CDR2 is SNEGSKA in the germline V gene (reference sequence). Losses at the gene ends were 6 bases for V and 11 bases for J; bases not matched to a gene: 9. The CDR3: CSANRGGRAFF. CDR3 nucleotide sequence: TGCAGTGCAAACAGGGGAGGAAGGGCTTTCTTT.

This clonotype was detected many times. The chain recombines TRBV12-3 or TRBV12-4 with TRBJ2-7; TRBD1 might be the D (6 bases). CDR3 size: 11 residues. The V and J ends lost 6 bases and 7 bases respectively, with 10 bases between them. CDR3 amino acids: CASRVQGEQYF. The CDR3 coding sequence is TGTGCCAGCAGGGTACAGGGTGAGCAGTACTTC.

This clonotype was seen repeatedly, ten times or more. The genes are TRBV2 and TRBJ1-2; 8 positions agree with TRBD1. V shed 3 bases and J 7 bases; nucleotides not matched to a gene: 7. CDR1 is SNHLY, CDR2 FYNNEI, per germline. The CDR3 has 14 amino acids. CDR3: CASSDSGGMLGYTF. The CDR3 DNA reads as TGTGCCAGCAGTGATTCAGGGGGCATGCTTGGCTACACCTTC. The variable domain in full, completed from reference TRBV2 and TRBJ1-2, reads EPEVTQTPSHQVTQMGQEVILRCVPISNHLYFYWYRQILGQKVEFLVSFYNNEISEKSEIFDDQFSVERPDGSNFTLKIRSTKLEDSAMYFCASSDSGGMLGYTFGSGTRLTVV.

Details on this clonotype: Being one base from a much bigger clone, this may be a read error. The gene calls are TRBV2 and TRBJ2-2; no clear D gene. CDR3 length: 15 amino acids. The germline V and J ends were trimmed by 3 bases and 1 base, with 9 bases remaining between them. CDR1 and CDR2 from the germline V gene are SNHLY and FYNNEI. In nucleotides, the CDR3 is TGTGCCAGCAGTGATGTCATCAGGAACACCGGGGAGCTGTTTTTT. Amino acids: CASSDVIRNTGELFF.